A selection of T cell receptor beta chains follows, all from one sample in a study of lymphopenia after photon versus proton radiotherapy. Method: immunoSEQ multiplex PCR; TCRdb's copy keeps in-frame clones and lacks some. Found here are roughly 30,000 clones, about 93% of them singletons; the top ten hold just over 0.7%. This material consisted of peripheral blood, taken from a patient treated with photon-based radiotherapy. The receptor source for this set is a woman aged 45-65 years with cholangiocarcinoma. The CDR3 runs from the conserved cysteine through the conserved F or W. The D gene is left open where the match is weak. Rows may omit the clone size; those that give it use once, few, many or a size class.

TRBD2	TRBJ2-3	TRBV5-1	NA	CASSLGLAGGIDTQYF	TGCGCCAGCAGCTTGGGCTTAGCGGGGGGAATAGATACGCAGTATTTT
NA	TRBJ2-3	TRBV5-1	once	CASSSGAGRTDTQYF	TGCGCCAGCAGCTCCGGGGCGGGTCGCACAGATACGCAGTATTTT
TRBD1	TRBJ2-2	TRBV4-3	NA	CASSQRMVRWTGNTGELFF	TGCGCCAGCAGCCAAAGAATGGTTAGGTGGACAGGGAACACCGGGGAGCTGTTTTTT
TRBD1	TRBJ2-5	TRBV5-6	NA	CASSLRGPLGETQYF	TGTGCCAGCAGCTTGAGGGGGCCACTTGGGGAGACCCAGTACTTC
NA	TRBJ1-2	TRBV14	once	CASSQDQGSYGYTF	TGTGCCAGCAGCCAAGATCAAGGGAGCTATGGCTACACCTTC
NA	TRBJ1-5	TRBV19	NA	CASSPRLVLGGQPQHF	TGTGCCAGTAGTCCCCGGCTAGTCCTTGGTGGGCAGCCCCAGCATTTT
NA	TRBJ2-3	TRBV7-6	NA	CASSLVAFKSTDTQYF	TGTGCCAGCAGCTTAGTAGCGTTCAAAAGCACAGATACGCAGTATTTT
TRBD2	TRBJ2-1	TRBV9	NA	CASSASGTLAGGYNEQFF	TGTGCCAGCAGCGCCTCCGGGACATTAGCGGGGGGATACAATGAGCAGTTCTTC
TRBD1	TRBJ1-6	TRBV7-9	NA	CASTPPGTAERGSPLHF	TGTGCCAGCACCCCCCCCGGGACAGCTGAGAGGGGGTCACCCCTCCACTTT
TRBD2	TRBJ2-1	TRBV9	once	CASSVFGGARNEQFF	TGTGCCAGCAGCGTATTCGGGGGGGCCCGGAATGAGCAGTTCTTC
TRBD1	TRBJ2-3	TRBV5-8	NA	CASSRDRVTDTQYF	TGTGCCAGCAGCCGGGACAGGGTGACAGATACGCAGTATTTT
TRBD2	TRBJ2-3	TRBV5-1	once	CASRRTSTSTDTQYF	TGCGCCAGCCGCCGGACTAGCACTAGCACAGATACGCAGTATTTT
NA	TRBJ2-1	TRBV18	NA	CASSTTFGGGNEQFF	TGTGCCAGCTCAACCACATTCGGGGGTGGGAATGAGCAGTTCTTC
NA	TRBJ1-3	TRBV5-4	once	CASSSARGSGNTIYF	TGTGCCAGCAGCTCGGCCAGGGGATCTGGAAACACCATATATTTT
TRBD2	TRBJ2-6	TRBV19	NA	CASKPEAGGTSGANVLTF	TGTGCCAGTAAGCCCGAAGCGGGGGGTACCTCTGGGGCCAACGTCCTGACTTTC
TRBD1	TRBJ2-1	TRBV5-1	NA	CASSPTGESYNEQFF	TGCGCCAGCAGCCCAACAGGGGAGAGCTACAATGAGCAGTTCTTC
NA	TRBJ1-6	TRBV27	NA	CASSLTAGYMNSPLHF	TGTGCCAGCAGTTTAACGGCAGGGTATATGAATTCACCCCTCCACTTT
TRBD1	TRBJ1-3	TRBV13	NA	CASSPWDRAGFFGNTIYF	TGTGCCAGCAGCCCGTGGGACAGGGCGGGATTCTTTGGAAACACCATATATTTT
NA	TRBJ1-5	TRBV30	NA	CAWSVEGHSNQPQHF	TGTGCCTGGAGTGTAGAAGGCCATAGCAATCAGCCCCAGCATTTT
NA	TRBJ2-3	TRBV5-1	NA	CASSYGGATDTQYF	TGCGCCAGCAGCTACGGGGGAGCCACAGATACGCAGTATTTT
NA	TRBJ2-4	TRBV5-8	NA	CASSSGRAKNIQYF	TGTGCCAGCAGCAGCGGCAGGGCGAAAAACATTCAGTACTTC
NA	TRBJ1-6	TRBV4-3	NA	CASSQGRGERSPLHF	TGCGCCAGCAGCCAAGGTCGGGGGGAAAGATCACCCCTCCACTTT
NA	TRBJ1-1	TRBV6-1	NA	CASTWTAFEAFF	TGTGCCAGCACCTGGACAGCATTTGAAGCTTTCTTT
NA	TRBJ1-2	TRBV19	NA	CASKLGDRRVGYTF	TGTGCCAGTAAGCTCGGAGACAGAAGAGTTGGCTACACCTTC
NA	TRBJ1-3	TRBV12-5	NA	CASGFRGFVGSSGNTIYF	TGTGCTAGTGGTTTCCGGGGGTTTGTTGGATCCTCTGGAAACACCATATATTTT